The 28 T cell receptor beta chains below were found in one sample sequenced in a study of CD8 T cells in ankylosing spondylitis. Regarding the study as a whole: Seven to nine highly homologous variants formed a TCR beta motif that appeared characteristic of ankylosing spondylitis blood.

No cognate antigen is known for these TCRs. TCRdb used MiXCR to reprocess the 5' RACE reads, holding one entry per CDR3 protein. The repertoire holds some 840,000 distinct CDR3 sequences, with roughly 10% as singletons. The specimen was blood, either unsorted or a sorted T cell fraction (not recorded which). Source of these receptors: a male donor with ankylosing spondylitis.

The chain combines TRBV5-1 with TRBJ1-2, with 8 bases identical to TRBD1. Germline-derived CDR1 and CDR2 are SGHRS and YFSETQ. The CDR3 length is 17 residues. The J segment lost 0 bases and the V segment lost 7 bases, leaving 14 bases of the junction unmatched. Here the CDR3 reads CASSYVGGQAPNYGYTF. CDR3 nucleotides: TGCGCCAGCTCTTATGTCGGGGGACAGGCCCCTAACTATGGCTACACCTTC.

The chain recombines TRBV5-1 with TRBJ2-5; 9 bases are shared with TRBD2. From germline, CDR1 is SGHRS and CDR2 YFSETQ. Trimming removed 0 bases from V and 0 bases from J; junction bases left unmatched: 9. This CDR3 spans 18 amino acids. CDR3 region: CASSLAVASGEYQETQYF. CDR3 bases: TGCGCCAGCAGCTTGGCCGTGGCTAGCGGGGAGTACCAAGAGACCCAGTACTTC.

This clonotype was recorded a few times. This CDR3 is CASSRTDEGETQYF. In nucleotides, the CDR3 is TGTGCCAGCTCGAGGACAGACGAGGGGGAGACCCAGTACTTC. The rearrangement uses TRBV18 and TRBJ2-5; possible D gene TRBD1, 6 bases. Trimming removed 6 bases at V and 5 bases at J, with 16 bases between. Germline assignment: CDR1 KGHSH and CDR2 LQKENI. CDR3 size: 14 residues.

This clonotype was seen many times. The chain has TRBV20-1 and TRBJ2-1, with 8 positions matching TRBD1. V lost 5 bases, J lost 4 bases, and 4 bases stayed unmatched. Germline-derived CDR1 and CDR2 are DFQATT and SNEGSKA (reference sequence). The CDR3 contains 13 residues. The CDR3 sequence is CSARTGIYNEQFF. The CDR3, as DNA: TGCAGTGCTCGGACAGGGATATACAATGAGCAGTTCTTC.

J is TRBJ1-2 and V is TRBV6-2 or TRBV6-3; 8 bases are shared with TRBD1. The CDR3 loop spans 15 amino acids. V trimming: 2 bases; J trimming: 2 bases; junction bases outside the gene matches: 4. In germline, CDR1 is MNHEY, CDR2 SVGEGT. The CDR3, as DNA: TGTGCCAGCAGTTACCCCCGGACAGGGAACTATGGCTACACCTTC. Its protein product is CASSYPRTGNYGYTF.

This clonotype was counted a few times. This rearrangement joins TRBV15 to TRBJ2-3, with D unresolved. There are 13 residues in the CDR3. Germline assignment: CDR1 LNHNV and CDR2 YYDKDF (reference sequence). Between the trimmed V and J ends, which lost 0 bases and 5 bases, there was a span of 6 bases. The DNA of the CDR3 is TGTGCCACCAGCAGAGATCACGGAGATACGCAGTATTTT. Translation: CATSRDHGDTQYF.

This chain joins TRBV12-3 or TRBV12-4 and TRBJ2-1; 8 bases agree with TRBD1. V lost 3 bases, J lost 4 bases, and 8 bases stayed unmatched. The CDR3 totals 16 residues. The CDR3: CASSFDSGGLYNEQFF. CDR3 nucleotide sequence: TGTGCCAGCAGTTTTGATTCAGGGGGCCTGTACAATGAGCAGTTCTTC.

This clonotype was seen ten or more times. The rearrangement uses TRBV13 and TRBJ2-3; D is uncertain. V lost 3 bases, J lost 3 bases, and 19 bases lay in between. CDR1 and CDR2 (germline): PRHDT, FYEKMQ (reference sequence). The length of the CDR3 is 17 residues. CDR3 sequence reads: CASSLVGGGSRTDTQYF. The CDR3 nucleotides read TGTGCCAGCAGCTTGGTTGGTGGCGGATCAAGGACAGATACGCAGTATTTT.

This clonotype was detected only a few times. V is TRBV20-1 and J is TRBJ1-4; no clear D. Germline-derived CDR1 and CDR2 are DFQATT and SNEGSKA (reference sequence). The CDR3 loop spans 15 amino acids. The V end was cut by 1 base, the J end by 8 bases, with 17 bases between. The CDR3 spells CSARGRITSGEKLFF. The DNA for the CDR3 is TGCAGTGCTAGAGGTCGGATCACGTCTGGCGAAAAACTGTTTTTT.

Many counts were recorded for this clonotype. This CDR3 reads CSAPGIYGYTF. DNA of the CDR3: TGCAGTGCTCCAGGGATCTATGGCTACACCTTC. The chain combines TRBV20-1 with TRBJ1-2, with a tentative D call TRBD1 (5 bases). Germline CDR1 and CDR2: DFQATT and SNEGSKA (reference sequence). V was shortened by 5 bases and J by 4 bases, with 8 bases between the two germline ends. CDR3 length equals 11 residues.

The sample holds many counts of this clonotype. The V gene is TRBV12-3 or TRBV12-4, the J gene TRBJ2-5; 9 nucleotides line up with TRBD2. After removal of 6 bases from V and 5 bases from J, the junction contained 7 bases not matched to a gene. The CDR3 contains 14 residues. CDR3 DNA: TGTGCCAGCAGCCTGGGGACTAGCTGGGAGACCCAGTACTTC. It yields the protein CASSLGTSWETQYF.

Remarks on this clonotype: One base away lies a much larger clone, so this may be a sequencing read error. The conserved phenylalanine or tryptophan normally closing the CDR3 is absent here, so this likely arose from a read error. V and J are TRBV20-1 and TRBJ2-1; D remains unclear. Trimming stripped 1 base from V and 8 bases from J, with 6 bases between. CDR3 length: 11 amino acids. Germline assignment: CDR1 DFQATT and CDR2 SNEGSKA (reference sequence). Here the CDR3 reads CSARVGDEQFL. The DNA of the CDR3 is TGCAGTGCTAGAGTTGGGGATGAGCAGTTCCTC.

At least ten counts were recorded for this clonotype. Here the CDR3 DNA reads TGTGCCAGCAGTCTCAGACAGGGGGCGGGGACCGGTCAGCCCCAGCATTTT. This codes for CASSLRQGAGTGQPQHF. The chain is built from TRBV12-3 or TRBV12-4 and TRBJ1-5; 10 bases align to TRBD1. Germline trimming cut 5 bases from V and 6 bases from J; bases unmatched to any gene: 13. This CDR3 spans 17 amino acids.

The table lists this clonotype with many counts. V gene TRBV6-1 combines with J gene TRBJ1-4; unclear D gene. Germline CDR1 is MNHNS and CDR2 is SASEGT. CDR3 size: 13 residues. Between the trimmed V and J ends, which lost 5 bases and 7 bases, there was a span of 11 bases. CDR3 in amino acids: CASSPSWGEKLFF. For the CDR3, the DNA is TGTGCCAGCAGTCCATCGTGGGGTGAAAAACTGTTTTTT.

The chain combines TRBV6-5 with TRBJ2-2; TRBD2 aligns across 12 bases. Germline values: CDR1 MNHEY, CDR2 SVGAGI. The CDR3 contains 16 residues. V trimming: 2 bases; J trimming: 6 bases; junction bases outside the gene matches: 4. The CDR3 spells CASSYPTSGGSGELFF. The CDR3 region has the DNA TGTGCCAGCAGTTACCCGACTAGCGGGGGTTCCGGGGAGCTGTTTTTT.

V gene TRBV9 combines with J gene TRBJ2-5; possible D gene TRBD2, 6 bases. The germline gives CDR1 SGDLS, CDR2 YYNGEE. The CDR3 loop spans 14 amino acids. V lost 0 bases to trimming and J lost 5 bases, with 11 bases between them. The CDR3 bases are TGTGCCAGCAGCGTAGGACTAGGTTGGGAGACCCAGTACTTC. It encodes CASSVGLGWETQYF.

Only a few counts were recorded for this clonotype. This sequence joins TRBV23-1 and TRBJ1-6; the D is unclear. TRBV23-1 is treated as an ORF (open reading frame) with a function not yet certain. This CDR3 comprises 15 residues. The V end lost 0 bases, the J end lost 7 bases, and 10 bases lay between the germline ends. CDR3 residues: CASSQSRPQNSPLHF. As DNA, the CDR3 is TGCGCCAGCAGTCAATCTAGGCCACAGAATTCACCCCTCCACTTT.

The V gene is TRBV4-2, the J gene TRBJ2-1; D unclear. CDR1 and CDR2 from the germline V gene are LGHNA and YNFKEQ. The CDR3 is 16 residues long. With 0 bases removed from V and 1 base from J, the gap between germline ends came to 10 bases. CDR3 coding DNA: TGTGCCAGCAGCCAAGATTGGGCGCTATCCTACAATGAGCAGTTCTTC. This codes for CASSQDWALSYNEQFF.

The chain combines TRBV5-1 with TRBJ2-1, with TRBD2 matching 8 bases. The V gene's germline CDR1 is SGHRS and CDR2 YFSETQ. V dropped 3 bases and J dropped 7; count of bases not matched to a gene: 6. The CDR3 has 14 amino acids. The CDR3 region has the DNA TGCGCCAGCAGCTGGTTTGAGCGGGAGAATGAGCAGTTCTTC. The encoded protein is CASSWFERENEQFF.

The chain couples TRBV12-5 to TRBJ2-5; 11 bases are shared with TRBD1. V shed 6 bases, J shed 4 bases, and the junction held 4 bases outside the gene matches. The CDR3 totals 14 residues. The germline CDR1 and CDR2 sequences are LGHNT and FRNRAP. The CDR3 reads CASGHGTGGETQYF. In nucleotides, the CDR3 is TGTGCTAGTGGACACGGGACAGGGGGAGAGACCCAGTACTTC.

This rearrangement joins TRBV7-2 to TRBJ2-7; 7 nucleotides line up with TRBD1. Looked up from germline, CDR1 is SGHTA and CDR2 is FQGNSA. Trimming at V came to 3 bases and at J to 3 bases, leaving 8 bases not matched to a gene. The CDR3 spans 15 residues. The CDR3: CASSFRQGRSYEQYF. As DNA, the CDR3 is TGTGCCAGCAGCTTTAGACAGGGAAGGAGCTACGAGCAGTACTTC.

This clonotype was observed a single time. The chain carries TRBV2 and TRBJ1-5, with 9 bases identical to TRBD1. CDR1 SNHLY and CDR2 FYNNEI come from the germline V gene. This CDR3 comprises 13 residues. V was clipped by 8 bases and J by 7 bases; unmatched bases: 6. CDR3 residues: CASGGQGRQPQHF. The CDR3 DNA reads as TGTGCCAGCGGCGGACAGGGGAGGCAGCCCCAGCATTTT.

This clonotype was found a few times. The J gene is TRBJ2-3, the V gene TRBV28; a possible D gene is TRBD1 (5 bases). V was pared by 8 bases and J by 6 bases, with 18 bases between. The CDR3 covers 14 residues. CDR1 and CDR2 (germline): MDHEN, SYDVKM. The CDR3 sequence is CASSAGSTVDTQYF. Written as DNA, the CDR3 is TGTGCCAGCTCTGCAGGGTCCACTGTGGATACGCAGTATTTT.

The chain joins TRBV6-2 or TRBV6-3 to TRBJ2-7; 10 nucleotides agree with TRBD1. Germline V gene data show CDR1 as MNHEY and CDR2 as SVGEGT. The V segment lost 3 bases and the J segment 2 bases; nucleotides outside the gene matches: 7. This CDR3 spans 16 amino acids. The CDR3 nucleotides read TGTGCCAGCAGTTATTCCGGGACAGGGGACCCCTACGAGCAGTACTTC. Translation: CASSYSGTGDPYEQYF.

This clonotype was found a few times. The V gene is TRBV7-2, the J gene TRBJ1-5, with D uncertain. Trimming removed 5 bases from V and 1 base from J, with 9 bases in between. CDR1 is SGHTA and CDR2 is FQGNSA in the germline V gene. This CDR3 contains 14 residues. CDR3: CASSPYKSNQPQHF. As DNA, the CDR3 is TGTGCCAGCAGCCCTTACAAGAGCAATCAGCCCCAGCATTTT.

This clonotype was counted between two and nine times. The chain recombines TRBV4-2 with TRBJ2-1; 9 bases align to TRBD2. Germline CDR1 LGHNA, CDR2 YNFKEQ. V gave up 1 base and J gave up 8 bases; unmatched junction bases: 9. The CDR3 is made up of 16 amino acids. CDR3 nucleotide sequence: TGTGCCAGCAGCCAAGTACGCGGGGGGGCCGTATATGAGCAGTTCTTC. It translates to CASSQVRGGAVYEQFF.

The genes are TRBV5-1 and TRBJ2-5; 11 nucleotides match TRBD2. The CDR3 loop spans 18 amino acids. The V gene end was trimmed by 2 bases and the J gene end by 5 bases; junction bases not matched to a gene: 14. CDR1 and CDR2 from the germline V gene are SGHRS and YFSETQ. This chain's CDR3 is CASSFGLAGGTSGETQYF. For the CDR3, the DNA is TGCGCCAGCAGCTTCGGGCTAGCGGGAGGAACGTCGGGGGAGACCCAGTACTTC.

This clonotype has only a few counts. The chain has TRBV27 and TRBJ2-7, with D perhaps matching TRBD1 (6 bases). This CDR3 has 14 residues. CDR1 and CDR2 (germline): MNHEY, SMNVEV (reference sequence). V was pared by 6 bases and J by 2 bases, with 14 bases between. The CDR3 loop reads CASRPRGSAYEQYF. DNA for the CDR3: TGTGCCAGCAGACCCAGGGGATCCGCCTACGAGCAGTACTTC.